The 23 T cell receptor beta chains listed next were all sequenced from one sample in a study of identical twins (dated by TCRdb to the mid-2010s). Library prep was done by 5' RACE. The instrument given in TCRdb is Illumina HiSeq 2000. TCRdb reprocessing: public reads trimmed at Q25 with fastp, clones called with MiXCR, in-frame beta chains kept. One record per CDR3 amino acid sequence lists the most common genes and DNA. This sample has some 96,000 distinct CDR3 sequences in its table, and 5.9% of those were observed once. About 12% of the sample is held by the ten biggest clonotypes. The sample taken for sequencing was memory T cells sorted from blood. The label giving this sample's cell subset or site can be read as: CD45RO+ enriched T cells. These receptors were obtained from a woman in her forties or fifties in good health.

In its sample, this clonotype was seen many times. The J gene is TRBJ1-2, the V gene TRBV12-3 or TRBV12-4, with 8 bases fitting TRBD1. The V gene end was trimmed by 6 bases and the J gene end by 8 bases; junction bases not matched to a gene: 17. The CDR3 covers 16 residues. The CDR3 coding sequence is TGTGCCAGCAGCCCACGAGCCTCAGGGGGCGCGGGAGGCTACACCTTC. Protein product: CASSPRASGGAGGYTF.

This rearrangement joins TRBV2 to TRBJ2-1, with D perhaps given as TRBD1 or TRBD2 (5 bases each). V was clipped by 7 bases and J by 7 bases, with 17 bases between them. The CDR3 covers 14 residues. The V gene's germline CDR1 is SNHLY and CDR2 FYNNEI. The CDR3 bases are TGTGCCAGCAACTCCTTCGGGGCCGGGAATGAGCAGTTCTTC. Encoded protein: CASNSFGAGNEQFF.

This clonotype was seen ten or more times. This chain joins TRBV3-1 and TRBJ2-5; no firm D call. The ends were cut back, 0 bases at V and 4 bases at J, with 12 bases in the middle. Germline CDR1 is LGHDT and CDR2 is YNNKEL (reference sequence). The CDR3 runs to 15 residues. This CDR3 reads CASSQDLAGRETQYF. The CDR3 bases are TGTGCCAGCAGCCAAGATCTTGCAGGACGAGAGACCCAGTACTTC.

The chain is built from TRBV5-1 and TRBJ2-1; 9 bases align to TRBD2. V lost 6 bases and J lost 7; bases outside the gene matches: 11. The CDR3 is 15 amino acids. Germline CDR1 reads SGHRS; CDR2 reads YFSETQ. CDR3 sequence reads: CASKMSTSGLNEQFF. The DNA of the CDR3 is TGCGCCAGCAAAATGAGCACTAGCGGGCTAAATGAGCAGTTCTTC.

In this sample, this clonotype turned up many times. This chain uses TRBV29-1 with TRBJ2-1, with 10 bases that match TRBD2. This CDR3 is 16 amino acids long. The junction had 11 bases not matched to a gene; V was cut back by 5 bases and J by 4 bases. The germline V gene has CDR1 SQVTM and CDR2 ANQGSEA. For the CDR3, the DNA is TGCAGCGTTCCTGACATTACTAGCGGGATATACAATGAGCAGTTCTTC. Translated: CSVPDITSGIYNEQFF.

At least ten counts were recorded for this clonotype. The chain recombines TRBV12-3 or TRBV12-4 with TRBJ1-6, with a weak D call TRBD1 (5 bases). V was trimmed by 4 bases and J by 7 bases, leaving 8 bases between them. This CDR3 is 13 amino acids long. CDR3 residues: CASSSQANSPLHF. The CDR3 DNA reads TGTGCCAGCAGTTCACAGGCGAATTCACCCCTCCACTTT.

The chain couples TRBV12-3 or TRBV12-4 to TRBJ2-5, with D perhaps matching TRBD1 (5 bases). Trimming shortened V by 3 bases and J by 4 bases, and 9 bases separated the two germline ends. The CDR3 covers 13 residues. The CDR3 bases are TGTGCCAGCAGTTTCATAAGGGGAGAGACCCAGTACTTC. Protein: CASSFIRGETQYF.

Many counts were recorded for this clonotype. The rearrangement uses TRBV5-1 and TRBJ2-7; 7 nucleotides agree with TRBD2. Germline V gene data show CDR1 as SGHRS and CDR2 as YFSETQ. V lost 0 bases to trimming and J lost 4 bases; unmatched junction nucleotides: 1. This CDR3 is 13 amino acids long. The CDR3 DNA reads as TGCGCCAGCAGCTTGGGAGCGGGGTACGAGCAGTACGTC. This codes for CASSLGAGYEQYV.

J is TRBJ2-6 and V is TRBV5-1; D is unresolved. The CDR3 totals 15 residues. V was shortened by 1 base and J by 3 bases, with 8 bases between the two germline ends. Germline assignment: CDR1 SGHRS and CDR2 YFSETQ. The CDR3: CASSLSPIGANVLTF. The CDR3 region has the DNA TGCGCCAGCAGCTTGTCCCCAATTGGGGCCAACGTCCTGACTTTC.

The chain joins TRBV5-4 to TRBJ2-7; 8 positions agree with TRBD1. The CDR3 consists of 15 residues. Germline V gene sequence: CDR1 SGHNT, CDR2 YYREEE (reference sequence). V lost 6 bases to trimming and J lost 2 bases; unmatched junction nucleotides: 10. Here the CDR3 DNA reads TGTGCCAGCATCGTAGGGACAGGCCCTCCCTACGAGCAGTACGTC. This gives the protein CASIVGTGPPYEQYV.

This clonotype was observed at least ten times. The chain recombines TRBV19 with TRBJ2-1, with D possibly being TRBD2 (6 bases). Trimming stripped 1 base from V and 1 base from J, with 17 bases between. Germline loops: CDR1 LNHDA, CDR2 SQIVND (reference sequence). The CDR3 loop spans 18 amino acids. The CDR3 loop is CASSIAGGMGSSYNEQFF. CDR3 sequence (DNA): TGTGCCAGTAGTATAGCGGGCGGGATGGGAAGTTCCTACAATGAGCAGTTCTTC.

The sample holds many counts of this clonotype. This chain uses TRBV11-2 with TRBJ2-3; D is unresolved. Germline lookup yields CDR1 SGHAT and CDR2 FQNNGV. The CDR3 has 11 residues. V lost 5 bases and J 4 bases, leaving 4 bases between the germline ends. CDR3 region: CASSVADTQYF. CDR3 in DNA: TGTGCCAGCAGCGTTGCAGATACGCAGTATTTT.

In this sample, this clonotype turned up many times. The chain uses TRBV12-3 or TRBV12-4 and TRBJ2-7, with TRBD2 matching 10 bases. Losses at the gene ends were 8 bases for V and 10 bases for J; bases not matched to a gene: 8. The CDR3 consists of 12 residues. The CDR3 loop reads CASQLAGVEQYF. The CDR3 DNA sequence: TGTGCCAGCCAGCTAGCGGGAGTCGAACAGTACTTC.

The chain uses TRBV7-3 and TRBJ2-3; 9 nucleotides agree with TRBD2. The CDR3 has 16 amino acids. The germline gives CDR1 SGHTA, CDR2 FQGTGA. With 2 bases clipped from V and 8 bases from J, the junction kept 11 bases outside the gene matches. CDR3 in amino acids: CASSLRGSGSSGTQYF. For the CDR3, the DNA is TGTGCCAGCAGCTTACGGGGTAGCGGGAGTTCTGGTACGCAGTATTTT.

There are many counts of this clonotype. The CDR3 DNA follows: TGCAGTGCTAGGCGCGGGGACAATGAGCAGTTCTTC. Its protein is CSARRGDNEQFF. V is TRBV20-1 and J is TRBJ2-1, with D tentatively TRBD2 (6 bases). Deletions cut 3 bases from V and 5 bases from J, with 8 bases between. The germline V gene has CDR1 DFQATT and CDR2 SNEGSKA (reference sequence). The CDR3 runs to 12 residues.

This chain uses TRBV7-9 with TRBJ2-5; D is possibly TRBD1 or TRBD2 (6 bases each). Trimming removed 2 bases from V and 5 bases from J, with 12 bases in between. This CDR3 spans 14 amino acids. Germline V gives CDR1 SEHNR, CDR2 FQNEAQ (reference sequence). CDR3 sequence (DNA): TGTGCCAGCAGCTTATCGGGGGCGGGGGAGACCCAGTACTTC. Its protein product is CASSLSGAGETQYF.

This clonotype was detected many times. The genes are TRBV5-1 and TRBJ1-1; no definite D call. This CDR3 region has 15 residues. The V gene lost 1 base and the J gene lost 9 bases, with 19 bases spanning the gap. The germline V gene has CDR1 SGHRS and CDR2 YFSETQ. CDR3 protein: CASSLSGKAGYQAFF. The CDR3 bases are TGCGCCAGCAGCTTGTCGGGCAAAGCGGGGTATCAAGCTTTCTTT.

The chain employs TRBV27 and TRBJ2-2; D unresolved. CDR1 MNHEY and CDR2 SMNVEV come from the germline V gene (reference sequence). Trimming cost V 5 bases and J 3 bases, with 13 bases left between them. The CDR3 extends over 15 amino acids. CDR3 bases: TGTGCCAGCAGTACCAGCTGGGGATACACCGGGGAGCTGTTTTTT. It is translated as CASSTSWGYTGELFF.

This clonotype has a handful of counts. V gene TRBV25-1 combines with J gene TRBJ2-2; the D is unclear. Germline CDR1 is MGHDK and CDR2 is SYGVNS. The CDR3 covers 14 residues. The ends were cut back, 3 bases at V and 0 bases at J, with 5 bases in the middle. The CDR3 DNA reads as TGTGCCAGCAGTGACCTAGCGAACACCGGGGAGCTGTTTTTT. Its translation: CASSDLANTGELFF.

The CDR3, as DNA: TGTGCCAGCAGTTCCTCTTTAAACAGGGGGAATGGCTACACCTTC. Protein sequence: CASSSSLNRGNGYTF. The gene calls are TRBV6-5 and TRBJ1-2; 8 bases are shared with TRBD1. Germline CDR1 and CDR2: MNHEY and SVGAGI. This CDR3 comprises 15 residues. J gave up 6 bases and V 4 bases, and 10 bases lay outside the gene matches.

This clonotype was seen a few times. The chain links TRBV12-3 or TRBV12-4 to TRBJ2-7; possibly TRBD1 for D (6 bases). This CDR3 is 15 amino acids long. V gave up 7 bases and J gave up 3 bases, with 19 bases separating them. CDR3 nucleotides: TGTGCCAGCAAAGGTTCAAGGACAGCCATCTACGAGCAGTACGTC. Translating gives CASKGSRTAIYEQYV.

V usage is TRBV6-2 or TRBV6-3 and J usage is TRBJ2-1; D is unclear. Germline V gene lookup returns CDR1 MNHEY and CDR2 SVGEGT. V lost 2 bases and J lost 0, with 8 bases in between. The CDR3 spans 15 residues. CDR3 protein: CASSYQGSSYNEQFF. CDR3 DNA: TGTGCCAGCAGTTACCAAGGGTCCTCCTACAATGAGCAGTTCTTC.

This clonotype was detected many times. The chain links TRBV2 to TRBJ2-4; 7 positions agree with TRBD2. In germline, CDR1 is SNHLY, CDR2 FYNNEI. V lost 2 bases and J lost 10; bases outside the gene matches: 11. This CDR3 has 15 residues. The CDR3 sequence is CASSELRGEREIQYF. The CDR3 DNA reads TGTGCCAGCAGTGAATTACGGGGGGAGCGCGAGATTCAGTACTTC.